Shown below are 7 T cell receptor beta chains from a single sample sequenced in a study of shared clonotypes between healthy human individuals. Clones were sequenced by immunoSEQ multiplex PCR, and TCRdb holds only the in-frame ones, with some missing. The sample has some 2.1 million clones, roughly 96% seen once; the top ten hold 0.13%. Material: naive CD4+ T cells sorted from blood. Subset: CD45RA+ positively selected. The receptors stem from a man younger than 30 in good health.

The rearrangement uses TRBV5-1 and TRBJ2-1, with 7 bases identical to TRBD1. This CDR3 spans 14 amino acids. After removal of 5 bases from V and 6 bases from J, the junction contained 8 bases not matched to a gene. Germline V lookup: CDR1 SGHRS, CDR2 YFSETQ. The chain's CDR3 is CASRYGTAGNEQFF. The DNA for the CDR3 is TGCGCCAGCAGATACGGGACAGCCGGCAATGAGCAGTTCTTC.

V and J are TRBV30 and TRBJ1-5, with D possibly being TRBD1 (6 bases). Per germline, CDR1 GTSNPN and CDR2 SVGIG (reference sequence). V was clipped by 1 base and J by 4 bases, with 17 bases between them. CDR3 size: 16 residues. This chain's CDR3 is CAWSEGHSLGNQPQHF. CDR3 DNA sequence: TGTGCCTGGAGTGAGGGACATTCATTGGGAAATCAGCCCCAGCATTTT.

The J gene is TRBJ1-2, the V gene TRBV5-1; the D is unclear. CDR1 is SGHRS and CDR2 is YFSETQ in the germline V gene. V lost 3 bases, J lost 0 bases, and 9 bases lay in between. This CDR3 region has 14 residues. CDR3 DNA: TGCGCCAGCAGCTCGGAAACAGCTAACTATGGCTACACCTTC. It specifies CASSSETANYGYTF. Full variable domain (rest looked up from reference TRBV5-1 and TRBJ1-2): KAGVTQTPRYLIKTRGQQVTLSCSPISGHRSVSWYQQTPGQGLQFLFEYFSETQRNKGNFPGRFSGRQFSNSRSEMNVSTLELGDSALYLCASSSETANYGYTFGSGTRLTVV.

This clone came up once. The sample holds other DNA sequences that translate to the same CDR3. The J gene is TRBJ1-3, the V gene TRBV7-9, with no clear D. The V gene's germline CDR1 is SEHNR and CDR2 FQNEAQ (reference sequence). The CDR3 contains 15 residues. V lost 1 base to trimming and J lost 0 bases, with 7 bases between them. CDR3 amino acids: CASSLGRASGNTIYF. CDR3 sequence (DNA): TGTGCCAGCAGCTTAGGGAGGGCCTCTGGAAACACCATATATTTT.

V gene TRBV30 combines with J gene TRBJ1-4, with a possible D match to TRBD1 (6 bases). The germline V gene encodes CDR1 GTSNPN and CDR2 SVGIG (reference sequence). CDR3 length equals 13 residues. Deletions cut 3 bases from V and 8 bases from J, with 13 bases between. CDR3 in DNA: TGTGCCTGGAGACTCAGGAGGGGGGAAAAACTGTTTTTT. It translates to CAWRLRRGEKLFF.

The V call is TRBV5-1, the J call TRBJ1-2; 7 nucleotides agree with TRBD1. V shed 3 bases and J 5 bases; nucleotides not matched to a gene: 10. Looked up from germline, CDR1 is SGHRS and CDR2 is YFSETQ. The CDR3 has 15 amino acids. CDR3 DNA: TGCGCCAGCAGCTCCGGGACAGTCACCAAGTATGGCTACACCTTC. It codes for CASSSGTVTKYGYTF.

This clone came up once. This chain connects TRBV6-5 to TRBJ2-3, with 7 bases aligning to TRBD1. Germline V CDR1 and CDR2: MNHEY, SVGAGI. The CDR3 has 15 amino acids. The ends lost 7 bases at V and 1 base at J; junction bases unmatched: 8. The CDR3 nucleotides read TGTGCCAGCACTGACACAGGGGCCCGCACAGATACGCAGTATTTT. Its translation is CASTDTGARTDTQYF.